This T cell receptor (beta chain) was identified during a study of blood T cells in healthy people across ages. CDR3 size: 17 residues. V trimming: 4 bases; J trimming: 7 bases; junction bases outside the gene matches: 18. Germline V lookup: CDR1 SQVTM, CDR2 ANQGSEA. Notes on this clonotype: Its cognate antigen is unknown.

Study-level points and caveats: Long-lived donors had more naive CD4+ cells and higher diversity than aged donors.

A minimum of 6.5 million PBMCs was isolated per sample. The use of a sample-barcoded 5' primer and a J-beta primer mix characterized a second PCR of about 7 to 12 cycles. Each cDNA molecule was tagged by a template-switch adaptor with 12 random nucleotides. From the 5' RACE reads, TCRdb called clonotypes with MiXCR, one entry per CDR3 protein. The sample lists around 1,600,000 distinct CDR3 sequences, approximately 43% seen once, with about 3.8% in the top ten. The origin of this receptor is a woman between 18 and 29 years old in good health. This chain joins TRBV29-1 and TRBJ2-1; 8 bases agree with TRBD2. Sequencing was done on a sample of blood. CDR3 sequence (DNA): TGCAGCGTTGGCCCCGGCGCGGGGGGATTGGGGGGGAATGAGCAGTTCTTC. This translates into CSVGPGAGGLGGNEQFF.